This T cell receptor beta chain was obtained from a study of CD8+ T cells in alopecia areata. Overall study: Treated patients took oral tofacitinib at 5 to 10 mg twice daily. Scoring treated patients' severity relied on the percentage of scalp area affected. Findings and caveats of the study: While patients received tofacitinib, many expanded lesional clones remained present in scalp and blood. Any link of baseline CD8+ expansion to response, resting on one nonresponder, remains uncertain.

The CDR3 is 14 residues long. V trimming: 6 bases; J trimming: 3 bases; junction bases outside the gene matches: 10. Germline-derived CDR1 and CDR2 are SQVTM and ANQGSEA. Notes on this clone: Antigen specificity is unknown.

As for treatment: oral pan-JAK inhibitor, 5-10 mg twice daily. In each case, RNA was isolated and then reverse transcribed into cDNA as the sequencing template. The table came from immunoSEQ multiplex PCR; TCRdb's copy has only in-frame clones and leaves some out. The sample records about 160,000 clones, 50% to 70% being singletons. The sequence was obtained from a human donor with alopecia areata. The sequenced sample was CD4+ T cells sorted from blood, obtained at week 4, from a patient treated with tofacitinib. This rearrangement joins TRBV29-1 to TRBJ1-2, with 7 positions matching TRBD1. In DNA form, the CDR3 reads TGCAGCGTAGGGGGCAGCGGAGTCGACTATGGCTACACCTTC. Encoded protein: CSVGGSGVDYGYTF.